This passage covers 5 T cell receptor beta chains from one sample sequenced in a study of T cell responses to AZD1222 COVID-19 vaccine. Here immunoSEQ multiplex PCR was the method, and the copy in TCRdb shows in-frame clones only, minus some. The sample yields around 140,000 clones, roughly nine tenths seen once. The starting material was peripheral blood, obtained 28 days after the second AZD1222 dose. The source of these receptors is an adult who received the AZD1222 COVID-19 vaccine.

The rearrangement uses TRBV13 and TRBJ2-2; D is possibly TRBD2 (6 bases). Germline V CDR1 and CDR2: PRHDT, FYEKMQ (reference sequence). Trimming took 5 bases from V and 2 from J, leaving 18 bases between them. The CDR3 length is 17 residues. The CDR3 loop is CASSAPSGLANTGELFF. CDR3 bases: TGTGCCAGCAGCGCCCCCTCGGGACTCGCAAACACCGGGGAGCTGTTTTTT.

This clone was counted a single time. The CDR3 nucleotides are TGTGCCAGTAGTCTGACAGTCGGAAACTATGGCTACACCTTC. It encodes CASSLTVGNYGYTF. V usage is TRBV19 and J usage is TRBJ1-2; weak D call: TRBD1 (5 bases). V was cut by 5 bases and J by 2 bases, with 12 bases left in between. Germline V lookup: CDR1 LNHDA, CDR2 SQIVND (reference sequence). The CDR3 has 14 amino acids. Full variable domain (outside the CDR3, taken from reference TRBV19 and TRBJ1-2): DGGITQSPKYLFRKEGQNVTLSCEQNLNHDAMYWYRQDPGQGLRLIYYSQIVNDFQKGDIAEGYSVSREKKESFPLTVTSAQKNPTAFYLCASSLTVGNYGYTFGSGTRLTVV.

V gene TRBV19 combines with J gene TRBJ1-4; tentative D call: TRBD1 (6 bases). CDR1 is LNHDA, CDR2 SQIVND, per germline (reference sequence). The CDR3 is 14 residues long. Trimming removed 3 bases at V and 8 bases at J, with 13 bases between. CDR3 nucleotides: TGTGCCAGTAGTATGACAGGCGCTGGGGAAAAACTGTTTTTT. Encoded protein: CASSMTGAGEKLFF.

Remarks on this clone: Additional DNA sequences in this sample encode the identical CDR3. The V gene is TRBV6-6, the J gene TRBJ2-7, with D perhaps TRBD1 or TRBD2 (6 bases each). Germline CDR1 MNHNY, CDR2 SVGAGI (reference sequence). The CDR3 runs to 14 residues. V was shortened by 0 bases and J by 2 bases, with 8 bases between the two germline ends. CDR3 bases: TGTGCCAGCAGTTACTCGGAGGGGGCCTACGAGCAGTACTTC. It codes for CASSYSEGAYEQYF.

This chain connects TRBV9 to TRBJ1-3, with 8 bases that match TRBD1. The CDR3 covers 15 residues. J lost 2 bases, V lost 2 bases, and 3 bases had no gene match. Germline lookup yields CDR1 SGDLS and CDR2 YYNGEE. CDR3 sequence reads: CASSVTGETGNTIYF. The CDR3 bases are TGTGCCAGCAGCGTGACAGGGGAAACTGGAAACACCATATATTTT.